The TCR beta chain described here comes from a study of T cell changes during pregnancy in multiple sclerosis. Germline-derived CDR1 and CDR2 are KGHSH and LQKENI. CDR3 length equals 13 residues. V was trimmed by 3 bases and J by 3 bases, leaving 9 bases between them. Libraries were prepared by immunoSEQ multiplex PCR; TCRdb keeps only in-frame clonotypes and omits some of them. The sample has about 71,000 clones; 91% are singletons. The TCR was taken from a female donor with multiple sclerosis, enrolled in a pregnancy study. This chain connects TRBV18 to TRBJ2-7, with a possible D match to TRBD1 (5 bases). Material: CD8+ T cells from peripheral blood mononuclear cells, obtained before pregnancy. DNA for the CDR3: TGTGCCAGCTCACCGGGGCACGACTACGAGCAGTACTTC. Translation: CASSPGHDYEQYF.